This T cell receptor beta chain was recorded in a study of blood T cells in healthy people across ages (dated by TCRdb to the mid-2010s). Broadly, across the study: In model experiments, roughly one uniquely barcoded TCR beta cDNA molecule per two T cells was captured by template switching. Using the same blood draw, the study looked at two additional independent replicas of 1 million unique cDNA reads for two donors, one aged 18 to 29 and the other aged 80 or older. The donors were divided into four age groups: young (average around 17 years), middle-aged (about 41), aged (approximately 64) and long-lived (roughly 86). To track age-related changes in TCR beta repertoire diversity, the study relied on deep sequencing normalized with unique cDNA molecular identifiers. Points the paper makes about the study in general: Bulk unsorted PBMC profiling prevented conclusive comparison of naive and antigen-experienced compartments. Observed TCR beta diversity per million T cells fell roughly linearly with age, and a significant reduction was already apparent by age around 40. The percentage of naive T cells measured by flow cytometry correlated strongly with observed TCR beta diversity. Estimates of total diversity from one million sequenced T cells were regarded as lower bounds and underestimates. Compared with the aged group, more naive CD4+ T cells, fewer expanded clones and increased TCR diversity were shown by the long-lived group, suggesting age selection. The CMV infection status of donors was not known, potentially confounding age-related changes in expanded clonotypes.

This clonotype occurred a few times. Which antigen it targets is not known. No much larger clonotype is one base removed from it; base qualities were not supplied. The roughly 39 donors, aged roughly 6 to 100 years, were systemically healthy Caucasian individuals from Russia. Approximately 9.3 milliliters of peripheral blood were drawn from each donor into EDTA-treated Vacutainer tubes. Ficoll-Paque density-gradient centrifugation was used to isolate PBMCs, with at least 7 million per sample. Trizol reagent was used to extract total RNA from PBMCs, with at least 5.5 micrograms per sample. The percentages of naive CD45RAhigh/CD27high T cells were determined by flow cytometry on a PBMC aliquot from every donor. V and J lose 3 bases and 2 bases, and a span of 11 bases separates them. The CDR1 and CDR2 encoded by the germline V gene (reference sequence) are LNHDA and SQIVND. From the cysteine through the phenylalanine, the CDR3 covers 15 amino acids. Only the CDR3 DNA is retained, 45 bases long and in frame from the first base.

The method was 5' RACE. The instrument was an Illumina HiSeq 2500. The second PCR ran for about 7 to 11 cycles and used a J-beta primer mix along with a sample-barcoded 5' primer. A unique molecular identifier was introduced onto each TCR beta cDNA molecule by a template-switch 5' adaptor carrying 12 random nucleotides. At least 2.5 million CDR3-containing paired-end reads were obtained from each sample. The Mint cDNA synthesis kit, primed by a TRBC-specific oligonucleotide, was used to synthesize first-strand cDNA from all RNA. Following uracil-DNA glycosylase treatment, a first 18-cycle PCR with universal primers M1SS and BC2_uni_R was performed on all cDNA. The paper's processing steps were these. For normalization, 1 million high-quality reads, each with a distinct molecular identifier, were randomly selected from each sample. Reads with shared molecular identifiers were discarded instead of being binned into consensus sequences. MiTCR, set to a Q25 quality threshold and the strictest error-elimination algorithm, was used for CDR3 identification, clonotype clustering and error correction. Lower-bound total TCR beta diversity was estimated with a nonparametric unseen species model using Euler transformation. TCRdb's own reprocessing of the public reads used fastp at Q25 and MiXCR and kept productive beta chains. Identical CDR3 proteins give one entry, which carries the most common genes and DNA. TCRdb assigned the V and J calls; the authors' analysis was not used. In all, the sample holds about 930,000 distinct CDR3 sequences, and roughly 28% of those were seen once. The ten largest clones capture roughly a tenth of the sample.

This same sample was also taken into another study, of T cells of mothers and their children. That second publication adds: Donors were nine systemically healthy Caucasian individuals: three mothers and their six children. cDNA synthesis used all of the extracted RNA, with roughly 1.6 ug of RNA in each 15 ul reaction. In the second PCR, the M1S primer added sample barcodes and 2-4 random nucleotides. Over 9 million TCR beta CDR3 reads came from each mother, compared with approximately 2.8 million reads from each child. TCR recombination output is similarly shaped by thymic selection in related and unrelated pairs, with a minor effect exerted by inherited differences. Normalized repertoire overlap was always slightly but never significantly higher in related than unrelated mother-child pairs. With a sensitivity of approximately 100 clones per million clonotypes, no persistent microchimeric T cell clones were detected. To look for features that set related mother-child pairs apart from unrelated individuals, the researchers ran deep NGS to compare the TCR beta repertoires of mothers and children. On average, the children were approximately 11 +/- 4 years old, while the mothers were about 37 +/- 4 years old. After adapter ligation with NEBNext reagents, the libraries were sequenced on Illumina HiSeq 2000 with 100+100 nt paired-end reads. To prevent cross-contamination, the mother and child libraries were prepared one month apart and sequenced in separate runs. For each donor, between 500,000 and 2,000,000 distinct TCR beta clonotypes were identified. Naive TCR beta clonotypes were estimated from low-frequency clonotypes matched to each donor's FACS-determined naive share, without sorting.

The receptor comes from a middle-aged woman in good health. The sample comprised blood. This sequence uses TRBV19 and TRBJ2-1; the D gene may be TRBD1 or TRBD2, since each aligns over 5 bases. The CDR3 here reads CASSMVQGPYNEQFF. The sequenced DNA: TGTGCCAGTAGTATGGTCCAGGGACCCTACAATGAGCAGTTCTTC.